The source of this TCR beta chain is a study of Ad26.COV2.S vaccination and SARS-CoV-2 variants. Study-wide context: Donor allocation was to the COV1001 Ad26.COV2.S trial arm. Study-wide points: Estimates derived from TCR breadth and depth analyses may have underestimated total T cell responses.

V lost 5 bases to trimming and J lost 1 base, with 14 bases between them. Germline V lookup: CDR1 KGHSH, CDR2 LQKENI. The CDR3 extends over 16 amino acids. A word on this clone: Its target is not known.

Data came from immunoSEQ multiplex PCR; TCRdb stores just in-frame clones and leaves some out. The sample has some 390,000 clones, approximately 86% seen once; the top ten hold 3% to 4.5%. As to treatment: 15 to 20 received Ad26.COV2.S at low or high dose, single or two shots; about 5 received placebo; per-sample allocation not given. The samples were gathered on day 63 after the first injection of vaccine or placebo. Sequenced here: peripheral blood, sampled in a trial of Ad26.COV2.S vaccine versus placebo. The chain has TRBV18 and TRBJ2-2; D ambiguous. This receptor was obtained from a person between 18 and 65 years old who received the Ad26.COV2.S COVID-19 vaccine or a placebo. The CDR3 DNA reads TGTGCCAGCTCAATTGAACGACCTGAGAACACCGGGGAGCTGTTTTTT. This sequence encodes CASSIERPENTGELFF.